Below, 20 T cell receptor beta chains from the same sample are listed, as sequenced in a study of cytomegalovirus exposure and HLA in healthy donors. Primers: 60 Vbeta forward and 13 Jbeta reverse. Here immunoSEQ multiplex PCR was the method, and the copy in TCRdb shows in-frame clones only, minus some. The sample comprises around 200,000 clones, around 85% of which are singletons, and 3% to 4.5% rests with the top ten. The sequenced sample was PBMCs. The receptors were gathered from a man in his fifties or sixties in good health and CMV-seronegative.

V gene TRBV14 combines with J gene TRBJ2-2; TRBD1 is a possible D gene (5 bases). Per germline, CDR1 SGHDN and CDR2 FVKESK. This CDR3 has 17 residues. V was shortened by 3 bases and J by 5 bases, with 19 bases between the two germline ends. The CDR3: CASSQVAGPSWTGELFF. In DNA form, the CDR3 reads TGTGCCAGCAGCCAGGTAGCAGGGCCCTCCTGGACCGGGGAGCTGTTTTTT.

The chain has TRBV7-2 and TRBJ2-5, with 7 bases fitting TRBD2. CDR1 is SGHTA, CDR2 FQGNSA, per germline. The CDR3 runs to 17 residues. Trimming removed 4 bases from V and 6 bases from J; junction bases left unmatched: 17. The CDR3 reads CASSSRGWSGTRKTQYF. The DNA for the CDR3 is TGTGCCAGCAGCTCACGGGGCTGGAGCGGGACTCGCAAGACCCAGTACTTC.

The chain links TRBV6-5 to TRBJ1-2; D is possibly TRBD1 (6 bases). Trimming cost V 5 bases and J 4 bases, with 14 bases left between them. Germline assignment: CDR1 MNHEY and CDR2 SVGAGI. CDR3 length: 14 amino acids. CDR3 coding DNA: TGTGCCAGCAGTCCGGGACAATTGGTCTATGGCTACACCTTC. Amino acids: CASSPGQLVYGYTF.

The chain couples TRBV7-2 to TRBJ2-3; the D gene is possibly TRBD2 (6 bases). Trimming stripped 4 bases from V and 4 bases from J, with 18 bases between. The CDR3 is 16 residues long. Germline loops: CDR1 SGHTA, CDR2 FQGNSA. CDR3 region: CASSSGLVIDSDTQYF. CDR3 in DNA: TGTGCCAGCAGCTCGGGACTGGTGATAGATTCAGATACGCAGTATTTT. Together with reference TRBV7-2 and TRBJ2-3, the CDR3 gives the full variable domain: GAGVSQSPSNKVTEKGKDVELRCDPISGHTALYWYRQSLGQGLEFLIYFQGNSAPDKSGLPSDRFSAERTGGSVSTLTIQRTQQEDSAVYLCASSSGLVIDSDTQYFGPGTRLTVL.

V is TRBV9 and J is TRBJ1-1, with no clear D. CDR1 is SGDLS, CDR2 YYNGEE, per germline. Trimming stripped 4 bases from V and 2 bases from J, with 9 bases between. This CDR3 has 13 amino acids. CDR3 bases: TGTGCCAGCAGCTCCACAGACAACACTGAAGCTTTCTTT. Encoded protein: CASSSTDNTEAFF. Full variable domain (missing parts from reference TRBV9 and TRBJ1-1): DSGVTQTPKHLITATGQRVTLRCSPRSGDLSVYWYQQSLDQGLQFLIQYYNGEERAKGNILERFSAQQFPDLHSELNLSSLELGDSALYFCASSSTDNTEAFFGQGTRLTVV.

This chain joins TRBV11-2 and TRBJ2-7; D may be TRBD1 (6 bases). The CDR3 length is 15 residues. Germline lookup yields CDR1 SGHAT and CDR2 FQNNGV. V lost 1 base and J lost 2, with 12 bases in between. For the CDR3, the DNA is TGTGCCAGCAGCTTAGGGGCAGGGGCCACCTACGAGCAGTACTTC. Amino acids: CASSLGAGATYEQYF.

The V gene is TRBV9, the J gene TRBJ2-1; maybe TRBD2 (5 bases). The V end was cut by 4 bases, the J end by 0 bases, with 11 bases between. Germline CDR1 is SGDLS and CDR2 is YYNGEE. CDR3 length: 15 residues. CDR3 loop: CASSRGPSSYNEQFF. The CDR3 DNA sequence: TGTGCCAGCAGCCGGGGTCCCAGCTCCTACAATGAGCAGTTCTTC. The full variable domain, in which reference TRBV9 and TRBJ2-1 provide the parts outside the CDR3, is DSGVTQTPKHLITATGQRVTLRCSPRSGDLSVYWYQQSLDQGLQFLIQYYNGEERAKGNILERFSAQQFPDLHSELNLSSLELGDSALYFCASSRGPSSYNEQFFGPGTRLTVL.

The chain carries TRBV6-1 and TRBJ1-5; D gene unclear. Trimming took 6 bases from V and 4 from J, leaving 13 bases between them. CDR1 is MNHNS, CDR2 SASEGT, per germline. The CDR3 is 14 residues long. The CDR3 region is CASSPSGFNQPQHF. The CDR3 DNA sequence: TGTGCCAGCAGCCCCTCGGGGTTTAATCAGCCCCAGCATTTT.

This clone was recorded only once. The V gene is TRBV27, the J gene TRBJ2-2; possibly TRBD1 for D (5 bases). V was pared by 3 bases and J by 5 bases, with 13 bases between. The CDR3 consists of 15 residues. In germline, CDR1 is MNHEY, CDR2 SMNVEV (reference sequence). In nucleotides, the CDR3 is TGTGCCAGCAGTTTTTTCAGGGTATCTACCGGGGAGCTGTTTTTT. Its translation is CASSFFRVSTGELFF.

The chain uses TRBV2 and TRBJ2-2, with D maybe TRBD1 (5 bases). Between the trimmed V and J ends, which lost 6 bases and 5 bases, there was a span of 16 bases. Germline lookup yields CDR1 SNHLY and CDR2 FYNNEI. This CDR3 spans 15 amino acids. This chain's CDR3 is CASSLGEFGTGELFF. The CDR3 DNA sequence: TGTGCCAGCAGCCTAGGGGAATTTGGAACCGGGGAGCTGTTTTTT.

The rearrangement links TRBV9 to TRBJ1-1; D gene uncertain. V gave up 0 bases and J gave up 12 bases, with 15 bases separating them. Germline CDR1 reads SGDLS; CDR2 reads YYNGEE. CDR3 length: 13 amino acids. This CDR3 reads CASSVGILSTTFF. The CDR3 DNA is TGTGCCAGCAGCGTAGGGATACTTTCGACAACTTTCTTT.

A word on this clone: At one end the junction does not follow the germline gene, possibly because of a read error. The chain employs TRBV5-1 and TRBJ2-3; TRBD2 might be the D (5 bases). The germline V gene has CDR1 SGHRS and CDR2 YFSETQ. The CDR3 runs to 13 residues. The CDR3 DNA sequence: TGCGCCAGCAGCCAAAACCGGGGAGATACGCAGTGTTTT. This encodes CASSQNRGDTQCF.

The V gene is TRBV11-2, the J gene TRBJ2-1; 11 positions agree with TRBD2. This CDR3 contains 18 residues. V lost 4 bases to trimming and J lost 3 bases; unmatched junction nucleotides: 11. The germline V gene encodes CDR1 SGHAT and CDR2 FQNNGV. CDR3 sequence: CASSSGLAEKAFYNEQFF. The CDR3 DNA follows: TGTGCCAGCAGCTCGGGACTAGCGGAGAAAGCATTCTACAATGAGCAGTTCTTC.

This chain connects TRBV30 to TRBJ2-7; 11 positions match TRBD1. V lost 4 bases to trimming and J lost 4 bases; unmatched junction nucleotides: 9. CDR3 length equals 15 residues. Germline V gives CDR1 GTSNPN, CDR2 SVGIG (reference sequence). The chain's CDR3 is CAWTLSGQGAYEQYF. CDR3 nucleotide sequence: TGTGCCTGGACCCTCTCAGGACAGGGGGCTTACGAGCAGTACTTC.

J is TRBJ2-2 and V is TRBV4-3; 7 bases line up with TRBD2. Germline V lookup: CDR1 LGHNA, CDR2 YSLEER. The CDR3 has 16 amino acids. The trim removed 0 bases at V and 5 bases at J, leaving 6 bases unmatched. In DNA, the CDR3 is TGCGCCAGCAGCCAAGATGGGAGGGGCCGGACCGGGGAGCTGTTTTTT. Its translation: CASSQDGRGRTGELFF.

The gene calls are TRBV7-9 and TRBJ1-2; 7 nucleotides agree with TRBD1. Germline CDR1 and CDR2: SEHNR and FQNEAQ (reference sequence). The CDR3 has 13 amino acids. J was trimmed by 5 bases and V by 2 bases; bases with no gene match: 2. The CDR3 region has the DNA TGTGCCAGCAGCTTACTCAGGGGGTATGGCTACACCTTC. Encoded protein: CASSLLRGYGYTF.

The chain recombines TRBV11-2 with TRBJ2-7; D possibly corresponds to TRBD1 (5 bases). V dropped 1 base and J dropped 2 bases, with 9 bases sitting between them. Germline CDR1 reads SGHAT; CDR2 reads FQNNGV. The CDR3 is made up of 14 amino acids. CDR3: CASSLGTTTYEQYF. DNA for the CDR3: TGTGCCAGCAGCTTAGGGACAACCACCTACGAGCAGTACTTC.

The chain employs TRBV5-1 and TRBJ2-1; tentative D call: TRBD2 (5 bases). The V end was cut by 3 bases, the J end by 7 bases, with 20 bases between. Germline V gene sequence: CDR1 SGHRS, CDR2 YFSETQ. The CDR3 extends over 16 amino acids. The CDR3 loop reads CASSWAGSGRENEQFF. CDR3 coding DNA: TGCGCCAGCAGCTGGGCGGGTAGTGGACGAGAAAATGAGCAGTTCTTC.

This chain links TRBV6-5 with TRBJ1-4, with D unclear. Trimming took 6 bases from V and 5 from J, leaving 13 bases between them. The CDR3 loop spans 14 amino acids. The germline V gene has CDR1 MNHEY and CDR2 SVGAGI. The CDR3 DNA is TGTGCCAGCAGGCTTCTGGCGGTGAATGAAAAACTGTTTTTT. Translating gives CASRLLAVNEKLFF.

The chain links TRBV2 to TRBJ2-3, with D maybe TRBD2 (6 bases). Germline assignment: CDR1 SNHLY and CDR2 FYNNEI. The V gene lost 8 bases and the J gene lost 1 base, with 10 bases spanning the gap. This CDR3 region has 13 residues. The CDR3 sequence is CASLGLRTDTQYF. The CDR3 DNA is TGTGCCAGCCTGGGACTGCGCACAGATACGCAGTATTTT.